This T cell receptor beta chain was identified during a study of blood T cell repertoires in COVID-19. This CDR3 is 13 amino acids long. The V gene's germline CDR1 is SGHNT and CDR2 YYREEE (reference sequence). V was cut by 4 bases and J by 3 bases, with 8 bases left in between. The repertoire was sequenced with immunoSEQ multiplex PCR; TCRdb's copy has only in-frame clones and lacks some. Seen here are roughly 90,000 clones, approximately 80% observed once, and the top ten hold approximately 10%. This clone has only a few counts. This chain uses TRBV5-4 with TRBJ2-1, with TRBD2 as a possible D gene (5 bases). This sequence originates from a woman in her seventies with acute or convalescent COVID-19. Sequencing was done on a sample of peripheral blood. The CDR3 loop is CASSPGGYNEQFF. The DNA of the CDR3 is TGTGCCAGCAGCCCCGGAGGCTACAATGAGCAGTTCTTC.